This paragraph reports one T cell receptor (beta chain). Its antigen is not known. This entry comes from a study of vaccination effects on CD4 cells after COVID-19. This CDR3 spans 15 amino acids. Trimming removed 4 bases at V and 6 bases at J, with 14 bases between. Germline-derived CDR1 and CDR2 are SGHDT and YYEEEE. Data came from immunoSEQ multiplex PCR; TCRdb stores just in-frame clones and leaves some out. In the table there are 50,000 or so clones, about four fifths of which are singletons. ViraFEST used viral peptide pools to expand antigen-specific CD4+ T cells before sequencing. Following 10 days of culture, CD4+ T cells were isolated. Nucleocapsid antibody tests were negative, and the vaccine recipients had no prior SARS-CoV-2 infection.

The chain has TRBV5-6 and TRBJ1-6; D remains ambiguous. This receptor was obtained from a human donor who received a COVID-19 vaccine. The sequences come from CD4+ T cells from PBMCs cultured with HCoV-OC43 spike peptides, collected before COVID-19 vaccination. Subset reported: HCoV-OC43 spike overlapping peptide pool stimulation. Here the CDR3 DNA reads TGTGCCAGCAGCCGGTGGTCTACAGTTAATTCACCCCTCCACTTT. Its translation: CASSRWSTVNSPLHF.